This is a list of T cell receptor beta chains from one sample in a study of blood T cell repertoires in COVID-19. The table came from immunoSEQ multiplex PCR; TCRdb's copy has only in-frame clones and leaves some out. The table includes 200,000 or so clones, around 80% detected once. Sequencing input: PBMCs or T cells enriched from blood (not recorded which). These receptor sequences come from a middle-aged woman with acute COVID-19. Both conserved end residues are part of each CDR3. The D gene is left open where the match is weak. The size entry is marked missing in some rows and otherwise reads once, few, many or a size class.

TRBJ2-2,TRBD2,TRBV24-1,.,TGTGCCACCAGTGATACCCGGGTTCAGCGGGAGTTGACGAACACCGGGGAGCTGTTTTTT,CATSDTRVQRELTNTGELFF
TRBJ1-1,TRBD1,TRBV6-5,.,TGTGCCAGCAGGGTGGACAGGGGTCTTCGTACTGAAGCTTTCTTT,CASRVDRGLRTEAFF
TRBJ2-4,TRBD2,TRBV5-1,.,TGCGCCAGCAGCTTGTTAGGCGGGAGGGCCTCCCCGAACATTCAGTACTTC,CASSLLGGRASPNIQYF
TRBJ1-1,TRBD1,TRBV5-1,.,TGCGCCAGCAGCTCGGCCGTACAGGGGTACACTGAAGCTTTCTTT,CASSSAVQGYTEAFF
TRBJ2-2,TRBD2,TRBV3-1/TRBV3-2,.,TGTGCCAGCAGCCTCCCACGCGGGGGGTACACCGGGGAGCTGTTTTTT,CASSLPRGGYTGELFF
TRBJ2-1,TRBD2,TRBV6-5,.,TGTGCCAGCAGTTACACCCCTAGCGGGGGGGCCTATGAGCAGTTCTTC,CASSYTPSGGAYEQFF
TRBJ2-5,TRBD2,TRBV6-5,.,TGTGCCAGCAACCCTAATGAGGGAGGGGAGACCCAGTACTTC,CASNPNEGGETQYF
TRBJ2-1,.,TRBV5-1,.,TGCGCCAGCAGAAGAAGTACTGGCAATGAGCAGTTCTTC,CASRRSTGNEQFF
TRBJ2-1,.,TRBV28,.,TGTGCCAGCAGTCGCCGGGACTGGTTCATCGGTGAGCAGTTCTTC,CASSRRDWFIGEQFF
TRBJ2-6,TRBD1,TRBV5-4,.,TGTGCCAGCAGCAAGGACAGGGTAACCTCTGGGGCCAACGTCCTGACTTTC,CASSKDRVTSGANVLTF
TRBJ2-5,TRBD2,TRBV7-9,.,TGTGCCAGCAGCTTATACTCCCGACTAGCGGACGAAGAGACCCAGTACTTC,CASSLYSRLADEETQYF
TRBJ1-1,.,TRBV18,.,TGTGCCAGCTCACAGGGACTTACCAACACTGAAGCTTTCTTT,CASSQGLTNTEAFF
TRBJ2-7,.,TRBV29-1,.,TGCAGCGTTGAAGATTATTCCTACGAGCAGTACTTC,CSVEDYSYEQYF
TRBJ2-4,.,TRBV18,.,TGTGCCAGCTCACTCCGGACAGAGAAAAACATTCAGTACTTC,CASSLRTEKNIQYF
TRBJ1-6,TRBD1,TRBV3-1/TRBV3-2,.,TGTGCCAGCAGCCCCCAGGGGGATAATTCACCCCTCCACTTT,CASSPQGDNSPLHF
TRBJ1-2,TRBD1,TRBV28,.,TGTGCCAGCAGTCCCACAGGGGGCGTTAACTATGGCTACACCTTC,CASSPTGGVNYGYTF
TRBJ1-1,TRBD1,TRBV15,.,TGTGCCACCAGCAGAGGGGACAGGGTTGGAACTGAAGCTTTCTTT,CATSRGDRVGTEAFF
TRBJ1-3,.,TRBV9,.,TGTGCCAGCAGCGTAGGGGGAGACACCATATATTTT,CASSVGGDTIYF
TRBJ2-6,TRBD2,TRBV27,.,TGTGCCAGCAGTTTCGACAGGGCTAGCGGGAGGGGGGCAGGGGCCAACGTCCTGACTTTC,CASSFDRASGRGAGANVLTF
TRBJ2-7,.,TRBV3-1/TRBV3-2,few,TGTGCCAGCAGCAGACCGGGACTTACGAAAAACGAGCAGTACTTC,CASSRPGLTKNEQYF
TRBJ2-1,TRBD2,TRBV7-3,.,TGTGCCAGCAGCCGACCAGGGACTAGCTCCTACAATGAGCAGTTCTTC,CASSRPGTSSYNEQFF
TRBJ2-7,.,TRBV5-4,few,TGTGCCAGCAGCCCGGCGGGACAGCTCTCCTACGAGCAGTACTTC,CASSPAGQLSYEQYF
TRBJ1-2,TRBD1,TRBV2,.,TGTGCCAGCAGTCCCGACAGGGAAGTTGGCTATGGCTACACCTTC,CASSPDREVGYGYTF
TRBJ1-6,TRBD1,TRBV7-2,once,TGTGCCAGCAGCCTAGGGACAGGCAATAATTCACCCCTCCACTTT,CASSLGTGNNSPLHF
TRBJ1-4,TRBD1,TRBV11-1,once,TGTGCCAGCAGCCGGGGACAGCGAAATGAAAAACTGTTTTTT,CASSRGQRNEKLFF
TRBJ2-2,TRBD2,TRBV18,.,TGTGCCAGCTCACAAGCCCGGGGGGACACCGGGGAGCTGTTTTTT,CASSQARGDTGELFF